The 31 T cell receptor beta chains given below trace back to one sample, sequenced in a study of T cells in pancreatic ductal adenocarcinoma. The selected patients with pancreatic ductal adenocarcinoma had surgery but no neoadjuvant therapy. Profiled with immunoSEQ multiplex PCR; TCRdb holds only in-frame clones, not every one. The table lists more than 25,000 clones, roughly 92% of them singletons, with 2.2% in the top ten. Sequencing used PBMCs. Every receptor here comes from a human donor with pancreatic ductal adenocarcinoma.

Here the CDR3 DNA reads TGTGCCAGCAGTCACGGACAGCTTAATCAGCCCCAGCATTTT. Translation gives CASSHGQLNQPQHF. The rearrangement links TRBV27 to TRBJ1-5; D perhaps matches TRBD1 (6 bases). Trimming took 5 bases from V and 4 from J, leaving 12 bases between them. The germline gives CDR1 MNHEY, CDR2 SMNVEV (reference sequence). The CDR3 totals 14 residues.

The V and J genes are TRBV5-1 and TRBJ1-1, with 8 bases that match TRBD1. Germline V gene data show CDR1 as SGHRS and CDR2 as YFSETQ. V lost 5 bases and J lost 1; bases outside the gene matches: 7. This CDR3 region has 15 residues. CDR3 DNA: TGCGCCAGCAGAGGGACAGGAGGTGCGAACACTGAAGCTTTCTTT. Protein product: CASRGTGGANTEAFF.

This chain joins TRBV25-1 and TRBJ2-7; the D gene is possibly TRBD2 (6 bases). CDR1 is MGHDK, CDR2 SYGVNS, per germline. V was trimmed by 5 bases and J by 3 bases, leaving 20 bases between them. The CDR3 contains 16 residues. This chain's CDR3 is CASSPGGSGAFYEQYF. The CDR3 DNA is TGTGCCAGCAGTCCCGGGGGTAGCGGAGCTTTCTACGAGCAGTACTTC.

The V gene is TRBV6-5, the J gene TRBJ1-5; maybe TRBD1 (5 bases). This CDR3 is built from 14 residues. V was shortened by 0 bases and J by 2 bases, with 5 bases between the two germline ends. Germline V lookup: CDR1 MNHEY, CDR2 SVGAGI. Here the CDR3 reads CASSYSGGNQPQHF. The CDR3 nucleotides read TGTGCCAGCAGTTACTCGGGGGGCAATCAGCCCCAGCATTTT.

The V call is TRBV29-1, the J call TRBJ1-2; TRBD1 agrees at 8 bases. V gave up 3 bases and J gave up 8 bases; unmatched junction bases: 8. Germline values: CDR1 SQVTM, CDR2 ANQGSEA. The CDR3 has 13 residues. CDR3 nucleotides: TGCAGCGTTGAGGCCAGGGGGCAATGGGGCTACACCTTC. Amino acid sequence: CSVEARGQWGYTF. Using reference TRBV29-1 and TRBJ1-2 for the parts outside the CDR3, the full variable domain is SAVISQKPSRDICQRGTSLTIQCQVDSQVTMMFWYRQQPGQSLTLIATANQGSEATYESGFVIDKFPISRPNLTFSTLTVSNMSPEDSSIYLCSVEARGQWGYTFGSGTRLTVV.

The chain employs TRBV5-1 and TRBJ2-2, with TRBD2 matching over 9 bases. The trim removed 0 bases at V and 5 bases at J, leaving 5 bases unmatched. The CDR3 is 16 amino acids. CDR1 SGHRS and CDR2 YFSETQ come from the germline V gene. Written as DNA, the CDR3 is TGCGCCAGCAGCTTGGGTCTAGCGGGACGTACCGGGGAGCTGTTTTTT. This translates into CASSLGLAGRTGELFF.

V and J are TRBV19 and TRBJ1-5; D remains ambiguous. CDR3 length: 14 residues. Germline lookup yields CDR1 LNHDA and CDR2 SQIVND (reference sequence). The V and J ends lost 2 bases and 1 base respectively, with 6 bases between them. The CDR3 region has the DNA TGTGCCAGTAGTATATCCAGGAGCAATCAGCCCCAGCATTTT. Protein product: CASSISRSNQPQHF.

The gene calls are TRBV21-1 and TRBJ2-7. TRBV21-1 is shown as a pseudogene. The CDR3 has 14 residues. The CDR3 reads CASSNTPPLYEQYF. Written as DNA, the CDR3 is TGTGCCAGCAGCAATACCCCCCCGCTCTACGAGCAGTACTTC.

The sample holds one count of this clone. V and J are TRBV5-1 and TRBJ1-1; the D is unclear. Germline CDR1 and CDR2: SGHRS and YFSETQ. This CDR3 contains 13 residues. The V end lost 5 bases, the J end lost 0 bases, and 8 bases lay between the germline ends. The CDR3 DNA is TGCGCCAGCAGAGGGCGTTTGAACACTGAAGCTTTCTTT. Translated, it gives CASRGRLNTEAFF.

This clone was counted a single time. V is TRBV7-9 and J is TRBJ2-3; possibly TRBD2 for D (6 bases). Germline CDR1 SEHNR, CDR2 FQNEAQ (reference sequence). The CDR3 covers 19 residues. V was trimmed by 0 bases and J by 3 bases, leaving 22 bases between them. CDR3 amino acids: CASSLARKVFLAGTDTQYF. The CDR3 bases are TGTGCCAGCAGCTTAGCGCGAAAGGTCTTCCTCGCGGGGACAGATACGCAGTATTTT.

This chain uses TRBV7-8 with TRBJ1-5; 7 positions match TRBD1. In germline, CDR1 is SGHVS, CDR2 FQNEAQ. This CDR3 has 15 residues. V was pared by 5 bases and J by 0 bases, with 4 bases of the junction left unmatched. The CDR3 sequence: CASSDWDSSNQPQHF. The CDR3 DNA reads TGTGCCAGCAGCGATTGGGACAGTAGCAATCAGCCCCAGCATTTT.

The V call is TRBV9, the J call TRBJ2-1; no clear D. This CDR3 has 14 residues. The V end was cut by 4 bases, the J end by 0 bases, with 8 bases between. Per the germline V gene, CDR1 is SGDLS and CDR2 is YYNGEE. The CDR3 DNA follows: TGTGCCAGCAGCCCGTTAGGCTCCTACAATGAGCAGTTCTTC. This gives the protein CASSPLGSYNEQFF.

The V gene is TRBV9, the J gene TRBJ2-5, with no clear D. CDR1 and CDR2 (germline): SGDLS, YYNGEE. Trimming took 4 bases from V and 1 from J, leaving 8 bases between them. This CDR3 is 13 amino acids long. This chain's CDR3 is CASSPTLQETQYF. The CDR3 region has the DNA TGTGCCAGCAGCCCGACTCTCCAAGAGACCCAGTACTTC. Full variable domain (missing parts from reference TRBV9 and TRBJ2-5): DSGVTQTPKHLITATGQRVTLRCSPRSGDLSVYWYQQSLDQGLQFLIQYYNGEERAKGNILERFSAQQFPDLHSELNLSSLELGDSALYFCASSPTLQETQYFGPGTRLLVL.

In its sample, this clone was seen a few times. The chain recombines TRBV4-3 with TRBJ2-7; 10 positions match TRBD1. Per the germline V gene, CDR1 is LGHNA and CDR2 is YSLEER. V gave up 2 bases and J gave up 5 bases; unmatched junction bases: 3. The CDR3 runs to 14 residues. The DNA for the CDR3 is TGCGCCAGCAGCCAACGGACAGGGGGTGACGAGCAGTACTTC. As protein: CASSQRTGGDEQYF.

Here the CDR3 reads CASSLAGNFGETQYF. The CDR3 DNA follows: TGCGCCAGCAGCTTGGCCGGAAATTTTGGGGAGACCCAGTACTTC. The chain combines TRBV5-1 with TRBJ2-5; D is undetermined. This CDR3 region has 15 residues. The V and J ends lost 0 bases and 5 bases respectively, with 14 bases between them. The germline gives CDR1 SGHRS, CDR2 YFSETQ. The complete variable domain, with remaining parts taken from reference TRBV5-1 and TRBJ2-5, reads KAGVTQTPRYLIKTRGQQVTLSCSPISGHRSVSWYQQTPGQGLQFLFEYFSETQRNKGNFPGRFSGRQFSNSRSEMNVSTLELGDSALYLCASSLAGNFGETQYFGPGTRLLVL.

The DNA for the CDR3 is TGTGCCAGCAGCCAGAACCTTGCCCCAGGGACTAGCGAGGGCGAGCAGTACTTC. Translation: CASSQNLAPGTSEGEQYF. The V and J genes are TRBV4-2 and TRBJ2-7; 10 bases are shared with TRBD2. CDR1 is LGHNA, CDR2 YNFKEQ, per germline. V was clipped by 3 bases and J by 6 bases; unmatched bases: 17. This CDR3 region has 18 residues.

V and J are TRBV29-1 and TRBJ2-1; 13 positions agree with TRBD2. The V gene's germline CDR1 is SQVTM and CDR2 ANQGSEA. The CDR3 covers 17 residues. The CDR3 DNA reads as TGCAGTACCGGAGGGGGGACTAGCGGGATTCACTACAATGAGCAGTTCTTC. It encodes CSTGGGTSGIHYNEQFF.

V gene TRBV18 combines with J gene TRBJ2-7; D is undetermined. CDR1 is KGHSH, CDR2 LQKENI, per germline. V was shortened by 0 bases and J by 2 bases, with 8 bases between the two germline ends. The CDR3 length is 14 residues. The CDR3 DNA reads as TGTGCCAGCTCACCACCTGGGCTACCCTACGAGCAGTACTTC. It is translated as CASSPPGLPYEQYF.

The genes are TRBV11-2 and TRBJ1-3, with unresolved D. The CDR3 sequence is 16 residues long. Germline CDR1 SGHAT, CDR2 FQNNGV. V was pared by 1 base and J by 1 base, with 11 bases between. CDR3 DNA: TGTGCCAGCAGCTTAGCCAGTTTGGGATCTGGAAACACCATATATTTT. Encoded protein: CASSLASLGSGNTIYF. Combining the CDR3 with reference TRBV11-2 and TRBJ1-3 gives the whole variable domain EAGVAQSPRYKIIEKRQSVAFWCNPISGHATLYWYQQILGQGPKLLIQFQNNGVVDDSQLPKDRFSAERLKGVDSTLKIQPAKLEDSAVYLCASSLASLGSGNTIYFGEGSWLTVV.

This chain links TRBV5-6 with TRBJ2-3; tentative D call: TRBD2 (5 bases). The V end was cut by 0 bases, the J end by 5 bases, with 16 bases between. CDR3 length: 16 amino acids. CDR1 is SGHDT, CDR2 YYEEEE, per germline. CDR3 nucleotide sequence: TGTGCCAGCAGCTTGGGCCCCTCGGGTGCGGGAGATACGCAGTATTTT. This translates into CASSLGPSGAGDTQYF.

The V gene is TRBV7-2, the J gene TRBJ1-2; 7 bases fit TRBD1. Unmatched junction bases numbered 19, after V lost 4 bases and J lost 8 bases. The CDR3 consists of 17 residues. In germline, CDR1 is SGHTA, CDR2 FQGNSA. CDR3 region: CASSSVGSPGGRGGYTF. DNA of the CDR3: TGTGCCAGCAGCTCCGTCGGATCACCAGGGGGTCGGGGCGGCTACACCTTC.

The chain combines TRBV5-5 with TRBJ2-4; D is perhaps TRBD2 (5 bases). The germline gives CDR1 SGHKS, CDR2 YYEKEE (reference sequence). The V gene lost 0 bases and the J gene lost 7 bases, with 20 bases spanning the gap. The CDR3 sequence is 17 residues long. CDR3 coding DNA: TGTGCCAGCAGCTTGGCTGCCATAGCGACGGCAAGGAACATTCAGTACTTC. Amino acid sequence: CASSLAAIATARNIQYF.

The chain recombines TRBV19 with TRBJ1-4, with D possibly TRBD1 on 5 matching bases. Germline V gene lookup returns CDR1 LNHDA and CDR2 SQIVND (reference sequence). CDR3 size: 15 residues. Trimming stripped 4 bases from V and 3 bases from J, with 12 bases between. The CDR3 DNA sequence: TGTGCCAGTAGTACCCAGGGATCGCCTAATGAAAAACTGTTTTTT. It encodes CASSTQGSPNEKLFF.

The V gene is TRBV20-1, the J gene TRBJ2-5, with D unclear. Germline V CDR1 and CDR2: DFQATT, SNEGSKA (reference sequence). The CDR3 totals 10 residues. The germline V and J ends were trimmed by 4 bases and 1 base, with 1 base remaining between them. CDR3 nucleotide sequence: TGCAGTGCTACCCAAGAGACCCAGTACTTC. Protein sequence: CSATQETQYF.

V gene TRBV11-3 combines with J gene TRBJ2-7; 7 positions match TRBD2. Losses at the gene ends were 4 bases for V and 2 bases for J; bases not matched to a gene: 11. This CDR3 has 16 amino acids. Looked up from germline, CDR1 is SGHNT and CDR2 is YENEEA. CDR3 in amino acids: CASSSFRGEGPYEQYF. CDR3 nucleotide sequence: TGTGCCAGCAGCTCCTTTCGCGGGGAGGGCCCCTACGAGCAGTACTTC. The variable domain in full, with the rest retrieved from reference TRBV11-3 and TRBJ2-7, is EAGVVQSPRYKIIEKKQPVAFWCNPISGHNTLYWYLQNLGQGPELLIRYENEEAVDDSQLPKDRFSAERLKGVDSTLKIQPAELGDSAVYLCASSSFRGEGPYEQYFGPGTRLTVT.

The CDR3 sequence: CASSLRENTEAFF. CDR3 DNA sequence: TGTGCCAGCAGCTTAAGGGAGAACACTGAAGCTTTCTTT. The chain links TRBV7-2 to TRBJ1-1; D gene uncertain. The CDR3 loop spans 13 amino acids. V was clipped by 2 bases and J by 1 base, with 5 bases between them. Germline CDR1 reads SGHTA; CDR2 reads FQGNSA.

This rearrangement joins TRBV18 to TRBJ1-5; D ambiguous. The germline CDR1 and CDR2 sequences are KGHSH and LQKENI. The CDR3 has 12 amino acids. Deletions cut 3 bases from V and 4 bases from J, with 4 bases between. CDR3 coding DNA: TGTGCCAGCTCACCCAGGAATCAGCCCCAGCATTTT. Its protein product is CASSPRNQPQHF.

The rearrangement uses TRBV7-9 and TRBJ1-4; 10 bases are a match to TRBD1. The CDR3 sequence is 14 residues long. Germline V gives CDR1 SEHNR, CDR2 FQNEAQ (reference sequence). After removal of 5 bases from V and 7 bases from J, the junction contained 4 bases not matched to a gene. The CDR3 is CASSPGQGGEKLFF. The DNA of the CDR3 is TGTGCCAGCAGCCCCGGACAGGGGGGTGAAAAACTGTTTTTT.

The chain joins TRBV7-2 to TRBJ1-1; D gene unclear. Germline assignment: CDR1 SGHTA and CDR2 FQGNSA. Trimming cost V 5 bases and J 1 base, with 11 bases left between them. This CDR3 is 14 amino acids long. CDR3 nucleotide sequence: TGTGCCAGCAGCCCGGGATGGGGGAACACTGAAGCTTTCTTT. Translation gives CASSPGWGNTEAFF.

CDR3 sequence: CASRSHLGGNQPQHF. The CDR3 nucleotides read TGTGCCAGCAGGTCGCACCTAGGGGGCAATCAGCCCCAGCATTTT. The chain employs TRBV6-1 and TRBJ1-5, with D maybe TRBD1 (5 bases). Looked up from germline, CDR1 is MNHNS and CDR2 is SASEGT. V lost 6 bases and J 2 bases, leaving 14 bases between the germline ends. The CDR3 is 15 residues long.

The chain links TRBV18 to TRBJ2-7; TRBD1 matches 9 bases. This CDR3 region has 16 residues. Germline V lookup: CDR1 KGHSH, CDR2 LQKENI. The trim removed 5 bases at V and 0 bases at J, leaving 8 bases unmatched. CDR3 coding DNA: TGTGCCAGCTCATCCCGGACAGGGGCGAGCTCCTACGAGCAGTACTTC. This sequence encodes CASSSRTGASSYEQYF. Together with reference TRBV18 and TRBJ2-7, the CDR3 gives the full variable domain: NAGVMQNPRHLVRRRGQEARLRCSPMKGHSHVYWYRQLPEEGLKFMVYLQKENIIDESGMPKERFSAEFPKEGPSILRIQQVVRGDSAAYFCASSSRTGASSYEQYFGPGTRLTVT.